This T cell receptor (beta chain) was obtained from a study of blood T cell repertoires in COVID-19. Study context: Italy, Spain and the United States were the sources of the convalescent and acute COVID-19 samples. PBMCs, B-cell-depleted T cells, or T cells provided the cDNA or gDNA that made up the material.

V was trimmed by 0 bases and J by 5 bases, leaving 8 bases between them. Germline values: CDR1 SGHRS, CDR2 YFSETQ. The length of the CDR3 is 13 residues. In the original analysis: It was from reference gene primer amplification that nucleated cell counts were estimated. The method was immunoSEQ multiplex PCR; TCRdb's version includes in-frame clones alone and lacks a portion of them. V, J and clone size are those of that table, while D and trimming were read from the DNA. This table has some 200,000 clones, about nine tenths appearing once. Sequenced material: peripheral blood. This chain links TRBV5-1 with TRBJ1-1; D gene uncertain. The TCR sequence derives from a middle-aged man with acute or convalescent COVID-19. The chain's CDR3 is CASSLVEKTEAFF. In DNA form, the CDR3 reads TGCGCCAGCAGCTTGGTGGAGAAAACTGAAGCTTTCTTT.